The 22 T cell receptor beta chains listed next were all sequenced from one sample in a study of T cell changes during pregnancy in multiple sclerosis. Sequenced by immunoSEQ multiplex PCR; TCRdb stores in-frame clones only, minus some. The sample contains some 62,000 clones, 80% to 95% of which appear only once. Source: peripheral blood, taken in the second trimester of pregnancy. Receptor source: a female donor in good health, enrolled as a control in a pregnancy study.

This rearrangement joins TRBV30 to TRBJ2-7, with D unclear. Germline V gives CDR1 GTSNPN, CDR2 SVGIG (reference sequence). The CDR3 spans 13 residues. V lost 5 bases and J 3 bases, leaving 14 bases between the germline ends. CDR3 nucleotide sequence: TGTGCCTGGGACCTAGGCGGTGGCTACGAGCAGTACTTC. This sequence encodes CAWDLGGGYEQYF.

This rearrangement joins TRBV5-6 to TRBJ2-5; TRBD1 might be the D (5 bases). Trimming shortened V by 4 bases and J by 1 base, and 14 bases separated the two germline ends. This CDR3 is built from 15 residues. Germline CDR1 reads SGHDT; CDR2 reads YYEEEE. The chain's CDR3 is CASSMRTSAQETQYF. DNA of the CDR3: TGTGCCAGCAGCATGCGGACAAGCGCCCAAGAGACCCAGTACTTC.

In DNA, the CDR3 is TGTGCCAGCGCTCGGCATACCGGGACAGGGGGCCTCGGAAACACCATATATTTT. It encodes CASARHTGTGGLGNTIYF. The genes are TRBV28 and TRBJ1-3, with 12 bases that match TRBD1. J lost 4 bases, V lost 8 bases, and 15 bases had no gene match. Germline values: CDR1 MDHEN, CDR2 SYDVKM. The length of the CDR3 is 18 residues.

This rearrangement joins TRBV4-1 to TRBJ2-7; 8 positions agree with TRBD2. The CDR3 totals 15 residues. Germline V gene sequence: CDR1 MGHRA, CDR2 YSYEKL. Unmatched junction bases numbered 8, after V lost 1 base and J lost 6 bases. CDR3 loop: CASSQVAGLESEQYF. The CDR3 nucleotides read TGCGCCAGCAGCCAAGTTGCGGGACTAGAGTCCGAGCAGTACTTC.

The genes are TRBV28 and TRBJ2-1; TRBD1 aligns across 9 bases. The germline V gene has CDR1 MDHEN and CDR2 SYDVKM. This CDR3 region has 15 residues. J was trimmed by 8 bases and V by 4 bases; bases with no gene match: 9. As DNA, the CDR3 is TGTGCCAGCAGTTCACCCGGGACAGGGCCCCATGAGCAGTTCTTC. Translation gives CASSSPGTGPHEQFF.

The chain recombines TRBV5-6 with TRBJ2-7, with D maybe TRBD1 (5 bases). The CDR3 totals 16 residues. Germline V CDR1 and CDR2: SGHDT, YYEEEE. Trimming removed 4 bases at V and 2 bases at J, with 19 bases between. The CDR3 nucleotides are TGTGCCAGCAGCCCGCTCGACAGATTACCTACCTACGAGCAGTACTTC. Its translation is CASSPLDRLPTYEQYF.

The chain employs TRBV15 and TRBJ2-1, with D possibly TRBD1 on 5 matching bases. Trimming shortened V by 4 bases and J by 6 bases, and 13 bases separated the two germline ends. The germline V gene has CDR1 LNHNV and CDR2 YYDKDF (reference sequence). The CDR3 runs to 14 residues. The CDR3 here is CATSTRARVNEQFF. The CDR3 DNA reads TGTGCCACCAGCACTAGGGCCAGGGTCAATGAGCAGTTCTTC.

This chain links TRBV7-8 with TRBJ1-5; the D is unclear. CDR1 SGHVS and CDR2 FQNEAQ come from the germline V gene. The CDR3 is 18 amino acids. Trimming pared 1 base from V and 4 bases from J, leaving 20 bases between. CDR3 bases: TGTGCCAGCAGCTTAGGGAGGTACGGGCAGGCCTCGAATCAGCCCCAGCATTTT. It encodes CASSLGRYGQASNQPQHF.

The CDR3 reads CAWSVGTPEFYNEQFF. CDR3 nucleotide sequence: TGTGCCTGGAGTGTAGGGACACCAGAGTTCTACAATGAGCAGTTCTTC. The chain couples TRBV30 to TRBJ2-1; D is perhaps TRBD1 (6 bases). Germline V CDR1 and CDR2: GTSNPN, SVGIG (reference sequence). The V and J ends lost 0 bases and 3 bases respectively, with 15 bases between them. The CDR3 runs 16 residues.

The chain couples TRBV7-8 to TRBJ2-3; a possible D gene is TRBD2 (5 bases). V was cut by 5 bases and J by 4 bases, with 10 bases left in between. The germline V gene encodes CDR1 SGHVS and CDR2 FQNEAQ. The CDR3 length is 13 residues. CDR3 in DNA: TGTGCCAGCAGCGCAACGGGGTCAGATACGCAGTATTTT. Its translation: CASSATGSDTQYF.

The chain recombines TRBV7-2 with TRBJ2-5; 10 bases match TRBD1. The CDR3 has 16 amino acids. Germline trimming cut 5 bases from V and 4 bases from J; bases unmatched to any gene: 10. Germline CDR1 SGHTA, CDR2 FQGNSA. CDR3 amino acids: CASSPPRTGGVETQYF. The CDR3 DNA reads TGTGCCAGCAGCCCCCCGCGGACAGGGGGTGTAGAGACCCAGTACTTC.

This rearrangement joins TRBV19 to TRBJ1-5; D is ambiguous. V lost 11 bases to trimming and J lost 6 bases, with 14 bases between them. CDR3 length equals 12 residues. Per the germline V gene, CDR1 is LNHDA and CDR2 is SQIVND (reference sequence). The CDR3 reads CAQYAFGQPQHF. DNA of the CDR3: TGTGCCCAGTATGCTTTTGGTCAGCCCCAGCATTTT.

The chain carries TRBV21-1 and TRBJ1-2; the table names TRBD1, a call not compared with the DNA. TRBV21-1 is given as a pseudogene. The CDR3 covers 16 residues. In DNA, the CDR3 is TGTGCCAGCAGCAAAGATAAGGCAGGGACAGGCTGTGGCTACACCTTC. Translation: CASSKDKAGTGCGYTF.

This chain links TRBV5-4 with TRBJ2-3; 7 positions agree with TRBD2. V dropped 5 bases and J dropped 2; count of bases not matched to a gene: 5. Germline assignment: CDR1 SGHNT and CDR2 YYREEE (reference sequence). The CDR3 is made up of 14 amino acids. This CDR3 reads CASRGGDPTDTQYF. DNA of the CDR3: TGTGCCAGCAGGGGAGGGGATCCCACAGATACGCAGTATTTT.

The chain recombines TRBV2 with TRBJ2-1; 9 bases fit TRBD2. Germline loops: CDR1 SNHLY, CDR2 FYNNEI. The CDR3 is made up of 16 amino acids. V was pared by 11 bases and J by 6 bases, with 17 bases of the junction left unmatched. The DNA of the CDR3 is TGTGCCGCGGGAGGGCGGACCGGGAGGGTTGCCAATGAGCAGTTCTTC. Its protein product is CAAGGRTGRVANEQFF.

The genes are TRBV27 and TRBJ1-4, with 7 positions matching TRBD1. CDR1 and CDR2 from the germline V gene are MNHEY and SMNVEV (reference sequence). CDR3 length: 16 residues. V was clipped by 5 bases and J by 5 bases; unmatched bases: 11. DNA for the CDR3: TGTGCCAGCAGTCCCCGGCCGACAGGGATAAATGAAAAACTGTTTTTT. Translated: CASSPRPTGINEKLFF.

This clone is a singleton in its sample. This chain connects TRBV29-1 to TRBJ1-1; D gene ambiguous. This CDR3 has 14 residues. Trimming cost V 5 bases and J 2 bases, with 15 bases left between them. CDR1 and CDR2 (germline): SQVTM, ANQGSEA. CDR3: CSVLVYRRNTEAFF. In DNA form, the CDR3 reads TGCAGCGTTCTTGTCTACAGACGAAACACTGAAGCTTTCTTT.

The CDR3, as DNA: TGTGCCAGCTCACCCCCTAGCGGGAGGGGGACCTACGAGCAGTACTTC. It codes for CASSPPSGRGTYEQYF. The chain has TRBV18 and TRBJ2-7, with 12 bases identical to TRBD2. The CDR3 is 16 residues long. Germline CDR1 is KGHSH and CDR2 is LQKENI. V was clipped by 3 bases and J by 2 bases; unmatched bases: 5. The whole variable domain, filled in from reference TRBV18 and TRBJ2-7, reads NAGVMQNPRHLVRRRGQEARLRCSPMKGHSHVYWYRQLPEEGLKFMVYLQKENIIDESGMPKERFSAEFPKEGPSILRIQQVVRGDSAAYFCASSPPSGRGTYEQYFGPGTRLTVT.

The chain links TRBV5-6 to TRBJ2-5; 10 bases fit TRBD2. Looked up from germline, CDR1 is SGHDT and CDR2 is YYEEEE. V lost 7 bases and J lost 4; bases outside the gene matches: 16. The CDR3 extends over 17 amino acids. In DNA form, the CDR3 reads TGTGCCAGCGGGGGTCTAGCGGGAGCTCTGAAACTAGAGACCCAGTACTTC. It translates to CASGGLAGALKLETQYF.

The CDR3 spells CASSPGLALSEQFF. In nucleotides, the CDR3 is TGTGCCAGCAGCCCCGGACTAGCTCTCTCTGAGCAGTTCTTC. The V and J genes are TRBV11-2 and TRBJ2-1; TRBD2 matches 8 bases. Germline CDR1 is SGHAT and CDR2 is FQNNGV. V lost 5 bases to trimming and J lost 9 bases; unmatched junction nucleotides: 9. This CDR3 is built from 14 residues.

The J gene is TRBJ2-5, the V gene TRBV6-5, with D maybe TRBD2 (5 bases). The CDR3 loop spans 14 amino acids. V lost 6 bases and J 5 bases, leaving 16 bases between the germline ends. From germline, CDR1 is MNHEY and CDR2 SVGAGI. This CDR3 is CASSLLGPRETQYF. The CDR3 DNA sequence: TGTGCCAGCAGCCTACTAGGGCCCAGGGAGACCCAGTACTTC.

This CDR3 is CASSYIFPGDNTGELFF. The CDR3 DNA reads TGCGCCAGCAGCTATATTTTTCCGGGTGATAACACCGGGGAGCTGTTTTTT. The chain has TRBV5-1 and TRBJ2-2, with D unresolved. From germline, CDR1 is SGHRS and CDR2 YFSETQ. There are 17 residues in the CDR3. Trimming took 3 bases from V and 2 from J, leaving 17 bases between them.